The present TCR beta chain was sequenced within a study of blood T cell repertoires in COVID-19. Study overall: Both acute and convalescent COVID-19 samples were obtained from the United States, Italy and Spain.

The germline V gene encodes CDR1 LNHDA and CDR2 SQIVND (reference sequence). This CDR3 region has 11 residues. V lost 5 bases, J lost 13 bases, and 11 bases lay in between. In the original processing: Cell counts per sample came from amplifying reference gene primers. The data were produced by immunoSEQ multiplex PCR, yet TCRdb's version contains in-frame clones alone and is incomplete. V and J calls and clone size are given by that table; D and trimming were obtained from the DNA. The sample lists roughly 280,000 clones, roughly 80% occurring once. Specimen: peripheral blood. The J gene is TRBJ1-4, the V gene TRBV19; D is unclear. This receptor was taken from a man aged 55 to 70 with acute or convalescent COVID-19. The CDR3 loop is CASSLGWRLFF. CDR3 nucleotide sequence: TGTGCCAGTAGTCTTGGATGGAGACTGTTTTTT.